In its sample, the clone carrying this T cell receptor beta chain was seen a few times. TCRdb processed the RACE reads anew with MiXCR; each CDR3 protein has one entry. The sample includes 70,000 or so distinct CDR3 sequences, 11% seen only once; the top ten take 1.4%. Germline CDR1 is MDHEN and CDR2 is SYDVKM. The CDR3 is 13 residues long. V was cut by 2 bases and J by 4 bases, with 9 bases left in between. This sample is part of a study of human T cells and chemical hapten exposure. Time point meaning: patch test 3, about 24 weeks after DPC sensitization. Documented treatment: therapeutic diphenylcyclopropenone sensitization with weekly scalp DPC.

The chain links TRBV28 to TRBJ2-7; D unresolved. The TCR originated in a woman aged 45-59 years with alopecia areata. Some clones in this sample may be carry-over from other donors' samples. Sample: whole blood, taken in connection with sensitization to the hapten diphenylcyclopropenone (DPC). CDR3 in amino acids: CASSLGKAYEQYF. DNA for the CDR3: TGTGCCAGCAGTTTAGGGAAGGCTTACGAGCAGTACTTC.